The next 18 T cell receptor beta chains were all read from a single sample in a study of T cells after yellow fever vaccination. MiXCR was run by TCRdb on the 5' RACE reads, yielding one entry per CDR3 protein. The sample lists some 420,000 distinct CDR3 sequences, roughly a sixth occurring once. Sequenced material: PBMCs, taken before the yellow fever booster vaccination. Receptors originate from a man aged 18 to 35 who received the YFV17D yellow fever vaccine.

The chain uses TRBV6-5 and TRBJ1-2; TRBD1 agrees at 12 bases. Germline assignment: CDR1 MNHEY and CDR2 SVGAGI. J was trimmed by 4 bases and V by 6 bases; bases with no gene match: 15. This CDR3 spans 18 amino acids. CDR3 in amino acids: CASSKGGQGARPLYGYTF. CDR3 nucleotides: TGTGCCAGCAGCAAGGGGGGACAGGGGGCGCGTCCCCTCTATGGCTACACCTTC.

The V call is TRBV7-2, the J call TRBJ1-2; D unclear. The CDR3 contains 15 residues. V was clipped by 1 base and J by 7 bases, with 16 bases between them. Germline values: CDR1 SGHTA, CDR2 FQGNSA. The CDR3 sequence is CASSLVWLDSSGYTF. The CDR3 nucleotides read TGTGCCAGCAGCTTAGTATGGCTCGACTCCTCTGGCTACACCTTC.

Of note for this clonotype: A much larger clonotype is one base distant, so this may be a read error. This chain uses TRBV7-2 with TRBJ2-7; 8 nucleotides align to TRBD1. CDR1 is SGHTA and CDR2 is FQGNSA in the germline V gene. V was clipped by 4 bases and J by 3 bases; unmatched bases: 5. This CDR3 region has 14 residues. The CDR3 here is CASSSRTGIYEQYF. CDR3 DNA: TGTGCCAGCAGCTCCAGGACAGGGATCTACGAGCAGTACTTC.

This clonotype showed up just a few times. The chain employs TRBV7-3 and TRBJ1-6; 8 bases fit TRBD1. J was trimmed by 6 bases and V by 5 bases; bases with no gene match: 3. Germline assignment: CDR1 SGHTA and CDR2 FQGTGA. The length of the CDR3 is 14 residues. This CDR3 reads CASSQDRVNSPLHF. CDR3 nucleotide sequence: TGTGCCAGCAGCCAGGACAGGGTTAATTCACCCCTCCACTTT.

As concerns this clonotype: The junction departs from the called germline gene at one end, perhaps through a read error. This chain links TRBV9 with TRBJ2-1; D possibly uses TRBD1 or TRBD2 (6 bases each). This CDR3 is built from 14 residues. Germline V CDR1 and CDR2: SGDLS, YYNGEE. The DNA for the CDR3 is TGTGCCAGCAGCGTTATCCAACAGGGAGGTGAGGAGTTCTTC. Translated: CASSVIQQGGEEFF. Looking up the rest from reference TRBV9 and TRBJ2-1 gives the full variable domain: DSGVTQTPKHLITATGQRVTLRCSPRSGDLSVYWYQQSLDQGLQFLIQYYNGEERAKGNILERFSAQQFPDLHSELNLSSLELGDSALYFCASSVIQQGGEEFFGPGTRLTVL.

CDR3 in DNA: TGCGCCAGCAGCCAAGCCTCTATCAAGTACTTC. This sequence encodes CASSQASIKYF. This chain links TRBV4-1 with TRBJ2-7; no clear D. V was clipped by 1 base and J by 11 bases, with 9 bases between them. Germline assignment: CDR1 MGHRA and CDR2 YSYEKL. The CDR3 spans 11 residues.

For this clonotype: An end of the junction does not agree with germline; a read error may underlie this. J is TRBJ2-7 and V is TRBV11-3; the match to TRBD1 covers 8 bases. The CDR3 sequence is 15 residues long. CDR1 and CDR2 from the germline V gene are SGHNT and YENEEA. The CDR3 is CASSPGTGDSCEQYF. The CDR3 nucleotides read TGTGCCAGCAGCCCCGGGACAGGTGACTCCTGCGAGCAGTACTTC.

The V and J genes are TRBV4-2 and TRBJ2-1, with 11 bases identical to TRBD2. Germline V CDR1 and CDR2: LGHNA, YNFKEQ. V dropped 1 base and J dropped 5; count of bases not matched to a gene: 4. This CDR3 has 16 amino acids. The CDR3 DNA sequence: TGTGCCAGCAGCCAAGGGACTAGCGGGTGGAACAATGAGCAGTTCTTC. This translates into CASSQGTSGWNNEQFF.

There are a few counts of this clonotype. The chain is built from TRBV6-5 and TRBJ2-1; perhaps TRBD1 as D (5 bases). The germline CDR1 and CDR2 sequences are MNHEY and SVGAGI. Trimming removed 0 bases from V and 7 bases from J, with 10 bases in between. CDR3 length equals 14 residues. The CDR3, as DNA: TGTGCCAGCAGTTACTCGAACAGGTGGAATGAGCAGTTCTTC. Protein sequence: CASSYSNRWNEQFF.

The chain carries TRBV5-1 and TRBJ2-2, with a tentative D call TRBD1 (6 bases). With 3 bases removed from V and 3 bases from J, the gap between germline ends came to 9 bases. Germline assignment: CDR1 SGHRS and CDR2 YFSETQ. The CDR3 contains 14 residues. Written as DNA, the CDR3 is TGCGCCAGCAGCTCGACAGGTTACACCGGGGAGCTGTTTTTT. It is translated as CASSSTGYTGELFF.

In this sample, this clonotype turned up a few times. The CDR3 DNA sequence: TGTGCCTGCCCCAGGAGGGGAAGGGATGAAGCTTTCTTT. This codes for CACPRRGRDEAFF. This chain links TRBV30 with TRBJ1-1; a possible D gene is TRBD1 (5 bases). The germline V and J ends were trimmed by 6 bases and 7 bases, with 18 bases remaining between them. The CDR3 is 13 amino acids. Per the germline V gene, CDR1 is GTSNPN and CDR2 is SVGIG (reference sequence).

This chain joins TRBV12-3 or TRBV12-4 and TRBJ2-7; 10 positions match TRBD2. The length of the CDR3 is 14 residues. Trimming cost V 7 bases and J 5 bases; bases outside gene matches: 8. Here the CDR3 reads CASTLGGTSDEQYF. DNA of the CDR3: TGTGCCAGCACCCTGGGCGGGACTAGCGACGAGCAGTACTTC.

This clonotype was found a few times. V and J are TRBV10-3 and TRBJ2-1; tentatively, D is TRBD1 (5 bases). Trimming shortened V by 1 base and J by 8 bases, and 9 bases separated the two germline ends. The CDR3 is 13 residues long. CDR1 is ENHRY and CDR2 is SYGVKD in the germline V gene. The CDR3 loop is CAISELGRDEQFF. DNA of the CDR3: TGTGCCATCAGTGAGTTGGGGCGCGATGAGCAGTTCTTC.

The sample holds a few counts of this clonotype. The V gene is TRBV7-3, the J gene TRBJ1-1; the match to TRBD1 covers 7 bases. The ends lost 4 bases at V and 1 base at J; junction bases unmatched: 21. Germline assignment: CDR1 SGHTA and CDR2 FQGTGA. This CDR3 is 20 amino acids long. CDR3 sequence: CASSSTANRGAFNRNTEAFF. Here the CDR3 DNA reads TGTGCCAGCAGCTCAACCGCGAACAGGGGTGCCTTTAATCGGAACACTGAAGCTTTCTTT.

The chain employs TRBV4-2 and TRBJ2-7; D call uncertain. In germline, CDR1 is LGHNA, CDR2 YNFKEQ. This CDR3 comprises 14 residues. Trimming took off 0 bases at V and 5 bases at J, with 11 bases between the two ends. As DNA, the CDR3 is TGTGCCAGCAGCCAAGATGGGCCTGGCGACGAGCAGTACTTC. This sequence encodes CASSQDGPGDEQYF.

This clonotype was picked up many times. V and J are TRBV4-2 and TRBJ2-2; TRBD1 matches 8 bases. V dropped 0 bases and J dropped 13; count of bases not matched to a gene: 1. Per the germline V gene, CDR1 is LGHNA and CDR2 is YNFKEQ. The CDR3 contains 12 residues. The CDR3 DNA is TGTGCCAGCAGCCAAGATGACAGGGGGCTGTTTTTT. This translates into CASSQDDRGLFF.

This clonotype was picked up many times. The rearrangement uses TRBV6-5 and TRBJ2-2; 8 positions agree with TRBD2. The CDR3 consists of 17 residues. The germline V gene encodes CDR1 MNHEY and CDR2 SVGAGI. J was trimmed by 4 bases and V by 6 bases; bases with no gene match: 13. The CDR3 reads CASSRPIGGGSTGELFF. The CDR3 DNA follows: TGTGCCAGCAGCCGGCCGATCGGGGGGGGATCCACCGGGGAGCTGTTTTTT.

This sequence joins TRBV5-1 and TRBJ2-7; TRBD1 matches 9 bases. The CDR3 has 14 amino acids. J gave up 3 bases and V 4 bases, and 5 bases lay outside the gene matches. CDR1 and CDR2 from the germline V gene are SGHRS and YFSETQ. The CDR3 is CASSPGQGIYEQYF. CDR3 DNA: TGCGCCAGCAGCCCTGGACAGGGGATCTACGAGCAGTACTTC.